One and the same sample provided the 13 T cell receptor beta chains below, sequenced in a study of T cells in Graves' hyperthyroidism and ophthalmopathy. RNA transcripts yielded amplified TCR beta CDR3 regions. RT-PCR in the first round (using the HTBI primer set) targeted the TCR CDR3. TCRdb fed the multiplex PCR reads into MiXCR, producing one record per CDR3 protein. The sample shows about 96,000 distinct CDR3 sequences, over 50% of them seen only once. The specimen sequenced was blood. The receptors were gathered from a middle-aged woman with Graves' hyperthyroidism.

The J gene is TRBJ2-7, the V gene TRBV4-2; D perhaps matches TRBD1 (6 bases). Trimming took off 5 bases at V and 7 bases at J, with 18 bases between the two ends. Per germline, CDR1 LGHNA and CDR2 YNFKEQ. This CDR3 has 14 residues. The CDR3, as DNA: TGTGCCAGCAGCTACAACAGGGAAAGTTATGAGCAGTACTTC. This sequence encodes CASSYNRESYEQYF.

Comments on this clonotype: A much larger clonotype is one base distant, so this may be a read error. The V call is TRBV12-3 or TRBV12-4, the J call TRBJ2-2; tentative D call: TRBD1 (6 bases). Trimming removed 7 bases at V and 3 bases at J, with 12 bases between. The CDR3 has 14 amino acids. For the CDR3, the DNA is TGTGCCAGCAATTCCAGGGGTTACACCGGGGAGCTGTTTTTT. It encodes CASNSRGYTGELFF.

The CDR3 DNA reads as TGCAGTGCCTGGAGCCGCGAGCTTAATAGCAATCAGCCCCAGCATTTT. This encodes CSAWSRELNSNQPQHF. The J gene is TRBJ1-5, the V gene TRBV20-1, with unresolved D. The length of the CDR3 is 16 residues. From germline, CDR1 is DFQATT and CDR2 SNEGSKA (reference sequence). V was shortened by 6 bases and J by 0 bases, with 18 bases between the two germline ends.

The rearrangement joins TRBV12-3 or TRBV12-4 to TRBJ2-2; D is possibly TRBD2 (5 bases). The germline V and J ends were trimmed by 5 bases and 9 bases, with 16 bases remaining between them. This CDR3 is built from 14 residues. The CDR3 coding sequence is TGTGCCAGCAGTCCCGGCCTTGGGGAGTGGGAGCTGTTTTTT. It codes for CASSPGLGEWELFF.

Regarding this clonotype: A much larger clone lies one base from this, so it may be a read error. This chain connects TRBV2 to TRBJ2-2; 11 nucleotides line up with TRBD2. Germline V gene lookup returns CDR1 SNHLY and CDR2 FYNNEI. The CDR3 extends over 17 amino acids. The CDR3 protein is CASSSPTSGTSSGELLF. CDR3 coding DNA: TGTGCCAGCAGCTCGCCGACTAGCGGGACTTCCTCCGGGGAGCTGTTGTTT. Combining the CDR3 with reference TRBV2 and TRBJ2-2 gives the whole variable domain EPEVTQTPSHQVTQMGQEVILRCVPISNHLYFYWYRQILGQKVEFLVSFYNNEISEKSEIFDDQFSVERPDGSNFTLKIRSTKLEDSAMYFCASSSPTSGTSSGELLFGEGSRLTVL.

Relative to its sample, this clonotype is medium-sized. J is TRBJ2-5 and V is TRBV29-1, with D tentatively TRBD1 (5 bases). Trimming removed 4 bases from V and 5 bases from J, with 14 bases in between. CDR1 and CDR2 (germline): SQVTM, ANQGSEA. The CDR3 is 13 amino acids. This CDR3 is CSVAGYRTETQYF. The CDR3 DNA follows: TGCAGCGTTGCAGGGTACCGAACGGAGACCCAGTACTTC. The full variable domain, rest sourced from reference TRBV29-1 and TRBJ2-5, is SAVISQKPSRDICQRGTSLTIQCQVDSQVTMMFWYRQQPGQSLTLIATANQGSEATYESGFVIDKFPISRPNLTFSTLTVSNMSPEDSSIYLCSVAGYRTETQYFGPGTRLLVL.

To note about this clonotype: This may come from a read error, since a much larger clone is one base off. The chain combines TRBV7-9 with TRBJ1-4, with D unclear. Germline loops: CDR1 SEHNR, CDR2 FQNEAQ (reference sequence). CDR3 length: 13 amino acids. This CDR3 is CASSLLTNEKLSF. CDR3 nucleotide sequence: TGTGCCAGCAGCTTATTGACTAATGAAAAACTGTCTTTT.

The V gene is TRBV21-1, the J gene TRBJ1-5; the D call in the table, TRBD1, was not verified against the DNA. TRBV21-1 is recorded as a pseudogene. CDR3 size: 14 residues. The CDR3 DNA reads TGTGCCAGCGGCAGGGCAGGGCGGGATCAGCCCCAGCATTTT. Translated: CASGRAGRDQPQHF.

This clonotype was picked up many times. This chain connects TRBV12-3 or TRBV12-4 to TRBJ2-2, with TRBD1 identical over 8 bases. The CDR3 has 14 residues. V lost 6 bases and J lost 3; bases outside the gene matches: 3. The CDR3 region is CASSYRGDTGELFF. In nucleotides, the CDR3 is TGTGCCAGCAGCTACAGGGGGGACACCGGGGAGCTGTTTTTT.

The chain carries TRBV29-1 and TRBJ1-2; D is unresolved. The CDR3 is 12 amino acids. Trimming took off 7 bases at V and 7 bases at J, with 16 bases between the two ends. Germline-derived CDR1 and CDR2 are SQVTM and ANQGSEA. The CDR3 sequence is CSAGRAGGGYTF. CDR3 DNA sequence: TGCAGCGCTGGGCGGGCGGGCGGTGGCTACACCTTC.

The V call is TRBV7-2, the J call TRBJ2-5; 7 bases match TRBD2. Trimming at V came to 5 bases and at J to 2 bases, leaving 8 bases not matched to a gene. Germline V gene lookup returns CDR1 SGHTA and CDR2 FQGNSA. CDR3 length: 15 residues. The CDR3 spells CASSQSGNSQETQYF. For the CDR3, the DNA is TGTGCCAGCAGCCAGAGCGGGAACAGTCAAGAGACCCAGTACTTC.

Regarding this clonotype: The conserved phenylalanine or tryptophan normally closing the CDR3 is absent here, so this likely arose from a read error. This chain links TRBV20-1 with TRBJ2-2; TRBD2 agrees at 11 bases. The CDR3 runs 15 residues. CDR1 and CDR2 from the germline V gene are DFQATT and SNEGSKA (reference sequence). The V gene end was trimmed by 7 bases and the J gene end by 4 bases; junction bases not matched to a gene: 8. The CDR3 sequence is CSVTSGRQGTGELFS. For the CDR3, the DNA is TGCAGTGTCACTAGCGGGAGACAGGGCACCGGGGAGCTGTTTTCT.

The chain combines TRBV6-1 with TRBJ2-5; TRBD1 aligns across 12 bases. This CDR3 spans 15 amino acids. The germline CDR1 and CDR2 sequences are MNHNS and SASEGT. The J segment lost 5 bases and the V segment lost 5 bases, leaving 6 bases of the junction unmatched. The CDR3 nucleotides read TGTGCCAGCAGTCCTGGGACAGGGGGCTTGGAGACCCAGTACTTC. The encoded protein is CASSPGTGGLETQYF.